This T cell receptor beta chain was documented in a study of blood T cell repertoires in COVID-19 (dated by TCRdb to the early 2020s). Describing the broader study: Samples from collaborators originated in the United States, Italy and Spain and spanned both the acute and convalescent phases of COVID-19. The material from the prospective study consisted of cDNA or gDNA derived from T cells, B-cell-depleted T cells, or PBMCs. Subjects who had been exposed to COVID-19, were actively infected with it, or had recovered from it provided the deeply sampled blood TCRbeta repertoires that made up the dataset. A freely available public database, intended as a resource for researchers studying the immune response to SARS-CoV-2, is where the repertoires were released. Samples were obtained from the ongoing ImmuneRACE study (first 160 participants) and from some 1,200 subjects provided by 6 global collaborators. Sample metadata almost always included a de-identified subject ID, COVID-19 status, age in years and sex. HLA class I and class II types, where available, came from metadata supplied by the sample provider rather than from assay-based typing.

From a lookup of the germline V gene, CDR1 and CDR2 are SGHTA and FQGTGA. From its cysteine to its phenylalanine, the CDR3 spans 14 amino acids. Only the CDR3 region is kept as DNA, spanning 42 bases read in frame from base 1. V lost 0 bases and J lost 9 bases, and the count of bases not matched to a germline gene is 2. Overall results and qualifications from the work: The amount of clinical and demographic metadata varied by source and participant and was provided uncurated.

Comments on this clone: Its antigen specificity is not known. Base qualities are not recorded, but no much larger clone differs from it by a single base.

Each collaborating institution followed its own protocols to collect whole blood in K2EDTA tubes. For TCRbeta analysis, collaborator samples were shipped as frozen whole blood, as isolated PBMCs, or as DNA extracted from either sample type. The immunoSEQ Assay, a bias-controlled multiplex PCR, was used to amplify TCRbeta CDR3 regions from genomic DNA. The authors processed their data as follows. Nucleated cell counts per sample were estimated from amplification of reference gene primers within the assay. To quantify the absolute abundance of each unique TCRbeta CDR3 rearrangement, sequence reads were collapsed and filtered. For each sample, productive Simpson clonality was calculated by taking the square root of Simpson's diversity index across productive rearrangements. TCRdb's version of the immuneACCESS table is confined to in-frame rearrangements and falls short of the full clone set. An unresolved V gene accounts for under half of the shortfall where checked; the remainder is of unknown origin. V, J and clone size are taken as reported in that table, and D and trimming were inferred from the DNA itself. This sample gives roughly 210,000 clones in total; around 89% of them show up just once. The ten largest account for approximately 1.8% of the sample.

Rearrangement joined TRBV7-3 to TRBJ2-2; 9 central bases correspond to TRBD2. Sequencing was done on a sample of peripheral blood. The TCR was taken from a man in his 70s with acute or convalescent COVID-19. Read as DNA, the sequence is TGTGCCAGCAGCTTAACCGGGACTAGCCGGGAGCTGTTTTTT. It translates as CASSLTGTSRELFF. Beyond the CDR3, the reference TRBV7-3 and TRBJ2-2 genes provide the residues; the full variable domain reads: GAGVSQTPSNKVTEKGKYVELRCDPISGHTALYWYRQSLGQGPEFLIYFQGTGAADDSGLPNDRFFAVRPEGSVSTLKIQRTERGDSAVYLCASSLTGTSRELFFGEGSRLTVL.